The next 7 T cell receptor beta chains were all read from a single sample in a study of blood T cell repertoires in COVID-19. This table comes from immunoSEQ multiplex PCR, and its TCRdb copy is limited to in-frame clones, with some not included. The repertoire has over 90,000 clones, around 72% of them found once; the top ten carry over 3.5%. Sequenced input: peripheral blood. All receptors come from a man aged 65 to 85 with COVID-19, enrolled during active disease.

The rearrangement uses TRBV14 and TRBJ1-4, with D unclear. The V and J ends lost 1 base and 5 bases respectively, with 8 bases between them. CDR3 size: 14 residues. Germline lookup yields CDR1 SGHDN and CDR2 FVKESK. In DNA form, the CDR3 reads TGTGCCAGCAGCCAAGGAACAGAAAATGAAAAACTGTTTTTT. Amino acid sequence: CASSQGTENEKLFF. Supplemented by reference TRBV14 and TRBJ1-4, the full variable domain reads EAGVTQFPSHSVIEKGQTVTLRCDPISGHDNLYWYRRVMGKEIKFLLHFVKESKQDESGMPNNRFLAERTGGTYSTLKVQPAELEDSGVYFCASSQGTENEKLFFGSGTQLSVL.

V gene TRBV27 combines with J gene TRBJ1-1; D unresolved. Trimming took 2 bases from V and 4 from J, leaving 11 bases between them. The CDR3 totals 14 residues. Germline CDR1 is MNHEY and CDR2 is SMNVEV (reference sequence). As DNA, the CDR3 is TGTGCCAGCAGTTTAGGGCAGGTGGGCACTGAAGCTTTCTTT. Encoded protein: CASSLGQVGTEAFF.

A few counts support this clone. The rearrangement joins TRBV5-1 to TRBJ1-1; D may be TRBD1 (5 bases). Germline V CDR1 and CDR2: SGHRS, YFSETQ. The CDR3 sequence is 14 residues long. V dropped 2 bases and J dropped 1 base, with 9 bases sitting between them. This CDR3 is CASSFSQGNTEAFF. DNA for the CDR3: TGCGCCAGCAGCTTCTCTCAGGGGAACACTGAAGCTTTCTTT.

The chain employs TRBV9 and TRBJ2-1; tentative D call: TRBD1 (6 bases). CDR1 is SGDLS and CDR2 is YYNGEE in the germline V gene. CDR3 length equals 14 residues. The V end was cut by 5 bases, the J end by 2 bases, with 11 bases between. CDR3 region: CASSVGTTYNEQFF. Here the CDR3 DNA reads TGTGCCAGCAGTGTTGGGACAACCTACAATGAGCAGTTCTTC.

CDR3: CASTKDRFSSPLHF. As DNA, the CDR3 is TGTGCCAGCACTAAGGACAGGTTCAGCTCACCCCTCCACTTT. This rearrangement joins TRBV6-5 to TRBJ1-6; 7 bases align to TRBD1. V lost 7 bases, J lost 10 bases, and 10 bases stayed unmatched. CDR3 size: 14 residues. The germline gives CDR1 MNHEY, CDR2 SVGAGI.

The chain recombines TRBV5-1 with TRBJ2-5; perhaps TRBD1 as D (6 bases). Germline V lookup: CDR1 SGHRS, CDR2 YFSETQ. Trimming took 1 base from V and 5 from J, leaving 12 bases between them. This CDR3 contains 14 residues. In DNA, the CDR3 is TGCGCCAGCAGCTTGACAGGGATCATGGAGACCCAGTACTTC. Translation gives CASSLTGIMETQYF.

The chain is built from TRBV7-2 and TRBJ2-7, with 10 nucleotides matching TRBD2. Germline V CDR1 and CDR2: SGHTA, FQGNSA. Trimming took 5 bases from V and 5 from J; bases not matched to a gene: 6. The CDR3 is 14 amino acids. CDR3 nucleotides: TGTGCCAGCAGCACAACAGCGGGGGGGAACGAGCAGTACTTC. This translates into CASSTTAGGNEQYF.